This TCR beta chain is from a study of shared clonotypes between healthy human individuals. The naive CD8 population came from CD45RO-negative cells selected for CCR7, without terminally differentiated effector memory CD45RA+ cells. This CDR3 has 15 amino acids. Deletions cut 3 bases from V and 1 base from J, with 11 bases between. Germline CDR1 is MNHEY and CDR2 is SVGAGI. Some clones are missing from TCRdb's copy, which holds only in-frame ones; the method was immunoSEQ multiplex PCR. The sample contains about 590,000 clones, 95% of which appear only once. The receptor was derived from a woman younger than 45 in good health. Input material: naive CD8+ T cells sorted from blood. The J gene is TRBJ2-3, the V gene TRBV6-5; D is perhaps TRBD1 (7 bases). In DNA form, the CDR3 reads TGTGCCAGCAGTTATCGCGGGACAGGCACAGATACGCAGTATTTT. Its translation is CASSYRGTGTDTQYF.